Here is one TCR beta chain with its context. Data came from immunoSEQ multiplex PCR; TCRdb stores just in-frame clones and leaves some out. This sample has some 15,000 clones; roughly 91% occur once, and the top ten carry about 12%. This sample stems from a study of technical replicates of blood from several donors. The receptor was derived from a human donor in good health. Sequenced input: PBMCs.

The CDR3 nucleotides read TGCGCCAGCAGGGAAGGGACTAGCGGAGTTTCCGAGCAGTACTTC. Its translation is CASREGTSGVSEQYF. The V call is TRBV10-2, the J call TRBJ2-7, with TRBD2 matching over 11 bases. With 6 bases clipped from V and 6 bases from J, the junction kept 10 bases outside the gene matches. The CDR3 length is 15 residues. Germline-derived CDR1 and CDR2 are WSHSY and SAAADI.